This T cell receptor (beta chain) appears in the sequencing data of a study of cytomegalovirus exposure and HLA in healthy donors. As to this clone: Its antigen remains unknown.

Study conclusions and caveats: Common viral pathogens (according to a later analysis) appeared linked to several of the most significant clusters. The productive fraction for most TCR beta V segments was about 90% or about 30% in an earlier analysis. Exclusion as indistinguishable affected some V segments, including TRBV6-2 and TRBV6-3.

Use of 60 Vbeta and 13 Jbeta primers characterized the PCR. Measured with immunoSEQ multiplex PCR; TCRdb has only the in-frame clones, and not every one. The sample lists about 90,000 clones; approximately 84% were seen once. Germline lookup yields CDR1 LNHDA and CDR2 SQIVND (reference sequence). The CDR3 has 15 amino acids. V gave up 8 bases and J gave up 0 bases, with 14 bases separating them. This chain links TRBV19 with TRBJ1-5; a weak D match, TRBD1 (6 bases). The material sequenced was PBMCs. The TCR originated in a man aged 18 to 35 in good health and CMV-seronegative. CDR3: CASRGGGRSNQPQHF. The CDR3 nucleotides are TGTGCCAGTCGAGGGGGGGGTCGTAGCAATCAGCCCCAGCATTTT.